One T cell receptor beta chain is described in this entry. For Graves' hyperthyroidism to be stable, ophthalmopathy could not progress within 18 months. Amplification yielded TCR beta CDR3 regions, with RNA transcripts as the source. The study used the HTBI primer set for a first-round RT-PCR of the TCR CDR3. Each CDR3 protein gets one entry after TCRdb re-called the multiplex PCR reads with MiXCR. The repertoire includes about 610,000 distinct CDR3 sequences, about half of them detected once, and about 8.3% sits in the top ten. The data were taken from a study of T cells in Graves' hyperthyroidism and ophthalmopathy. Germline values: CDR1 SGHTA, CDR2 FQGTGA. The CDR3 runs to 14 residues. V shed 7 bases and J 10 bases; nucleotides not matched to a gene: 9.

The specimen was peripheral blood or thyroid tissue (not recorded which). The TCR comes from a woman under 30 with Graves' hyperthyroidism. J is TRBJ2-2 and V is TRBV7-3, with 10 nucleotides matching TRBD2. CDR3 loop: CASNQTSGTLELFF. CDR3 DNA: TGTGCCAGCAACCAAACTAGCGGGACATTGGAGCTGTTTTTT.